Below, 18 T cell receptor beta chains from the same sample are listed, as sequenced in a study of T cells in Graves' hyperthyroidism and ophthalmopathy. The CDR3 regions of TCR beta were amplified from RNA transcripts. HTBI primers were the set used in a first-round RT-PCR of the TCR CDR3. Using its own MiXCR run on the multiplex PCR reads, TCRdb lists one record per CDR3 protein. The sample carries around 300,000 distinct CDR3 sequences, roughly a fifth recorded once. Sequencing input: blood. The receptors here all came from a man aged 50 to 59 with Graves' ophthalmopathy.

This rearrangement joins TRBV28 to TRBJ2-7, with a possible D match to TRBD1 (6 bases). The ends were cut back, 7 bases at V and 4 bases at J, with 11 bases in the middle. CDR1 MDHEN and CDR2 SYDVKM come from the germline V gene. The CDR3 is 12 amino acids. The CDR3 DNA sequence: TGTGCCAGCAACTTACAGGGTTACGAGCAGTACTTC. It translates to CASNLQGYEQYF.

A note on this clonotype: At one end, the junction sequence differs from germline, possibly due to a read error. The gene calls are TRBV27 and TRBJ2-7, with 8 bases that match TRBD1. Germline loops: CDR1 MNHEY, CDR2 SMNVEV (reference sequence). The CDR3 covers 17 residues. CDR3 residues: CASSTRPPGTGPWEQHF. The CDR3 nucleotides read TGTGCCAGCAGTACCCGCCCCCCGGGGACAGGACCCTGGGAGCAGCACTTC.

As regards this clonotype: A much larger clone sits a single nucleotide away, making a read error possible. The V call is TRBV10-3, the J call TRBJ2-2; D ambiguous. Germline V gene data show CDR1 as ENHRY and CDR2 as SYGVKD. This CDR3 has 15 residues. The CDR3 DNA reads as TGTGCCATCAGTGAGTCGATGGGGAACACCAGGGAGCTGTTTTTT. This encodes CAISESMGNTRELFF.

This clonotype was recorded at least ten times. V is TRBV20-1 and J is TRBJ2-1, with D perhaps being TRBD1 or TRBD2 (5 bases each). This CDR3 has 16 amino acids. Germline loops: CDR1 DFQATT, CDR2 SNEGSKA (reference sequence). Trimming stripped 8 bases from V and 4 bases from J, with 24 bases between. Written as DNA, the CDR3 is TGCAGTACCTCTACTTCCCAGGGTGGCGGGTACAATGAGCAGTTCTTC. This translates into CSTSTSQGGGYNEQFF.

The V and J genes are TRBV7-8 and TRBJ2-2; possibly TRBD2 for D (6 bases). This CDR3 contains 18 residues. Per germline, CDR1 SGHVS and CDR2 FQNEAQ. V was clipped by 1 base and J by 4 bases, with 19 bases between them. The CDR3 DNA sequence: TGTGCCAGCAGCTTAGTTTCAGTCGGGACTTCCATCACCGGGGAGCTGTTTTTT. Protein sequence: CASSLVSVGTSITGELFF.

The rearrangement links TRBV5-1 to TRBJ2-1; TRBD1 might be the D (7 bases). Trimming shortened V by 0 bases and J by 4 bases, and 11 bases separated the two germline ends. Germline V gene lookup returns CDR1 SGHRS and CDR2 YFSETQ. CDR3 length: 15 residues. CDR3 sequence (DNA): TGCGCCAGCAGCTTGGTACAGGGGACTTACAATGAGCAGTTCTTC. Residues: CASSLVQGTYNEQFF.

This clonotype was observed a handful of times. The V call is TRBV15, the J call TRBJ2-7, with a tentative D call TRBD1 (5 bases). Per germline, CDR1 LNHNV and CDR2 YYDKDF (reference sequence). V lost 4 bases to trimming and J lost 7 bases, with 14 bases between them. The CDR3 spans 13 residues. The CDR3 DNA reads TGTGCCACCAGCACAGGGCCAATGGGTGAGCAGTACTTC. It encodes CATSTGPMGEQYF.

V and J are TRBV2 and TRBJ2-6, with 7 bases that match TRBD1. J was trimmed by 3 bases and V by 0 bases; bases with no gene match: 11. The CDR3 consists of 19 residues. CDR1 is SNHLY, CDR2 FYNNEI, per germline. CDR3 loop: CASSEARGGYGGGANVLTF. The CDR3 region has the DNA TGTGCCAGCAGTGAAGCCCGAGGGGGCTACGGTGGTGGGGCCAACGTCCTGACTTTC. The variable domain in full, with the rest retrieved from reference TRBV2 and TRBJ2-6, is EPEVTQTPSHQVTQMGQEVILRCVPISNHLYFYWYRQILGQKVEFLVSFYNNEISEKSEIFDDQFSVERPDGSNFTLKIRSTKLEDSAMYFCASSEARGGYGGGANVLTFGAGSRLTVL.

The chain is built from TRBV28 and TRBJ1-3; 7 bases match TRBD1. Germline V gene sequence: CDR1 MDHEN, CDR2 SYDVKM. V dropped 10 bases and J dropped 4; count of bases not matched to a gene: 10. There are 14 residues in the CDR3. This chain's CDR3 is CATRPTGPGNTIYF. The CDR3 coding sequence is TGTGCCACCCGACCGACAGGGCCCGGAAACACCATATATTTT.

J is TRBJ1-2 and V is TRBV14, with 7 bases matching TRBD1. The CDR3 runs 14 residues. V lost 4 bases, J lost 2 bases, and 4 bases stayed unmatched. Germline-derived CDR1 and CDR2 are SGHDN and FVKESK. In DNA form, the CDR3 reads TGTGCCAGCAGCCGCGACAGGGACAACTATGGCTACACCTTC. Its protein is CASSRDRDNYGYTF.

This clonotype was detected many times. The junction shows a germline mismatch at one end, possibly a read error. The CDR3 DNA follows: TGTGCCAGCAGCCTAGCCTTGGACGGAGGGGAGACCCAGTACTTC. Translating gives CASSLALDGGETQYF. The gene calls are TRBV7-2 and TRBJ2-5; possibly TRBD2 for D (6 bases). Germline V lookup: CDR1 SGHTA, CDR2 FQGNSA. This CDR3 spans 15 amino acids.

The sample holds many counts of this clonotype. The gene calls are TRBV5-1 and TRBJ2-3; TRBD2 aligns across 9 bases. Losses at the gene ends were 4 bases for V and 4 bases for J; bases not matched to a gene: 10. Germline CDR1 reads SGHRS; CDR2 reads YFSETQ. The CDR3 runs 16 residues. CDR3 sequence (DNA): TGCGCCAGCAGCCCTCCCCCGGGACTAGCTTCAGATACGCAGTATTTT. Translating it yields CASSPPPGLASDTQYF.

This clonotype appeared many times. This chain uses TRBV3-1 with TRBJ2-3, with D perhaps TRBD2 (7 bases). Germline CDR1 is LGHDT and CDR2 is YNNKEL (reference sequence). Trimming pared 4 bases from V and 6 bases from J, leaving 17 bases between. The CDR3 contains 15 residues. CDR3: CASSPQGTMFDTQYF. CDR3 bases: TGTGCCAGCAGCCCCCAGGGGACTATGTTCGATACGCAGTATTTT.

This chain links TRBV19 with TRBJ2-2; D unclear. Trimming pared 2 bases from V and 6 bases from J, leaving 10 bases between. In germline, CDR1 is LNHDA, CDR2 SQIVND (reference sequence). The CDR3 has 14 amino acids. In DNA, the CDR3 is TGTGCCAGTAGTATACAGTCGGGCTCCGGGGAGCTGTTTTTT. Translating gives CASSIQSGSGELFF.

This clonotype has a handful of counts. V and J are TRBV24-1 and TRBJ1-1; tentatively, D is TRBD1 (5 bases). Germline V CDR1 and CDR2: KGHDR, SFDVKD. V was clipped by 9 bases and J by 2 bases, with 12 bases between them. The CDR3 sequence is 13 residues long. This chain's CDR3 is CATQGTVNTEAFF. The CDR3 DNA sequence: TGTGCCACCCAAGGGACGGTTAACACTGAAGCTTTCTTT.

This clonotype came up a few times. The V and J genes are TRBV20-1 and TRBJ1-2, with TRBD1 identical over 9 bases. Germline V gene lookup returns CDR1 DFQATT and CDR2 SNEGSKA (reference sequence). This CDR3 spans 13 amino acids. V shed 3 bases and J 6 bases; nucleotides not matched to a gene: 5. As DNA, the CDR3 is TGCAGTGCTAGGACCGGGGACAGGGATGGCTACACCTTC. Protein product: CSARTGDRDGYTF.

This clonotype was picked up many times. The chain is built from TRBV5-8 and TRBJ1-5, with TRBD1 matching over 9 bases. CDR1 SGHTS and CDR2 YDEGEE come from the germline V gene. CDR3 length equals 14 residues. The J segment lost 2 bases and the V segment lost 4 bases, leaving 1 base of the junction unmatched. CDR3 nucleotide sequence: TGTGCCAGCAGCGGGGACAGGGGCAATCAGCCCCAGCATTTT. Translating it yields CASSGDRGNQPQHF.

The chain employs TRBV5-1 and TRBJ1-2; perhaps TRBD1 as D (6 bases). The CDR3 length is 14 residues. Germline-derived CDR1 and CDR2 are SGHRS and YFSETQ. Between the trimmed V and J ends, which lost 0 bases and 6 bases, there was a span of 12 bases. For the CDR3, the DNA is TGCGCCAGCAGCTTGGAACAGGGCCGCGATGGCTACACCTTC. Its protein is CASSLEQGRDGYTF.